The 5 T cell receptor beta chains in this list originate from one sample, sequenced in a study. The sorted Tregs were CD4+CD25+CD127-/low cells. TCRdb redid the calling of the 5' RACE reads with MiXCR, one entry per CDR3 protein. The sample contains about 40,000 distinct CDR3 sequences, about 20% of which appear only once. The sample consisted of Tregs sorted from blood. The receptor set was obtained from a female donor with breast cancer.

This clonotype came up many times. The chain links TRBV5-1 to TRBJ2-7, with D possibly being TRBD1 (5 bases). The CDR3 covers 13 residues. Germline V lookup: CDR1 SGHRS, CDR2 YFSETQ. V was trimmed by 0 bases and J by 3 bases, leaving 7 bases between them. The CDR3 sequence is CASSLGQRYEQYF. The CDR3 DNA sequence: TGCGCCAGCAGCTTGGGACAGCGCTACGAGCAGTACTTC.

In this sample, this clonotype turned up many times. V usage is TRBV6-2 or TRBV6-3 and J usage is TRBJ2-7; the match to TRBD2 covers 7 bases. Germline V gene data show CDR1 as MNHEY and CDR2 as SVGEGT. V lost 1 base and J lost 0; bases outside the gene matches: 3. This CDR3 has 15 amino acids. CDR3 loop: CASSYFGGSSYEQYF. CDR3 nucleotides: TGTGCCAGCAGTTACTTCGGCGGGAGCTCCTACGAGCAGTACTTC.

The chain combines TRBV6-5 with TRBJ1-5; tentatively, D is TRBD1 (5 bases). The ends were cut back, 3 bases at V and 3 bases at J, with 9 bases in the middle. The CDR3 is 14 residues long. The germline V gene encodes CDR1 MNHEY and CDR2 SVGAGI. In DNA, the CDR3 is TGTGCCAGCAGTTATCAGGGTCCCAATCAGCCCCAGCATTTT. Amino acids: CASSYQGPNQPQHF.

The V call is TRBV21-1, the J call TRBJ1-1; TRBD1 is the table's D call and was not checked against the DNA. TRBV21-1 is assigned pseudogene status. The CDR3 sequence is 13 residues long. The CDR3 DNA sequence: TGTGCCAGCAGAGAGTGGGACAGCCGGGGAGCTTTCTTT. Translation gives CASREWDSRGAFF.

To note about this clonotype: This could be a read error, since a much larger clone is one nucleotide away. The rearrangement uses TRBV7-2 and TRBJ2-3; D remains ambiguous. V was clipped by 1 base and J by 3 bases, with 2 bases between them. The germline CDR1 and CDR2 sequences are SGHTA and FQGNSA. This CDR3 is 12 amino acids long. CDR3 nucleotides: TGTGCCAGCAGCTTAGAAACAGATACGCAGTATTTT. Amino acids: CASSLETDTQYF.